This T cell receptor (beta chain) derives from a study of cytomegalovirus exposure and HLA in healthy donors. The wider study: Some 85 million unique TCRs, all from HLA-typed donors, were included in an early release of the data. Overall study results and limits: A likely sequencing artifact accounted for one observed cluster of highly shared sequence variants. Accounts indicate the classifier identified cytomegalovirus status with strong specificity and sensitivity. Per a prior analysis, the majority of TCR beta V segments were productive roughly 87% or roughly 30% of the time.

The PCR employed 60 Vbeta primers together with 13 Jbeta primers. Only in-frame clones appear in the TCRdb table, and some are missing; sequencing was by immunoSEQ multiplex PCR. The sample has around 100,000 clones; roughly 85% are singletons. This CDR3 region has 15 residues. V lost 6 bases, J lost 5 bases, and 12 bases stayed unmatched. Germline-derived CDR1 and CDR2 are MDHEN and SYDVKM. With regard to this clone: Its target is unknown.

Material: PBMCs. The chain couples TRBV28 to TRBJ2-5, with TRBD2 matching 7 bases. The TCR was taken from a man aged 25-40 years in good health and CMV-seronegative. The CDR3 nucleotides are TGTGCCAGCAGAGCCGGGACTACGGGCGCGGAGACCCAGTACTTC. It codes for CASRAGTTGAETQYF.